This record concerns one TCR beta chain sequence. The sample is drawn from a study of cytotoxic CD8 clonotypes in ibrutinib-treated CLL. V was trimmed by 7 bases and J by 7 bases, leaving 17 bases between them. From germline, CDR1 is LNHDA and CDR2 SQIVND (reference sequence). There are 15 residues in the CDR3. Some clones are missing from TCRdb's copy, which holds only in-frame ones; the method was immunoSEQ multiplex PCR. The repertoire holds roughly 97,000 clones, with approximately 78% as singletons. This chain uses TRBV19 with TRBJ1-6, with TRBD1 as a possible D gene (6 bases). This receptor was identified in a human donor with chronic lymphocytic leukemia. The specimen was PBMCs, collected after 12 months of ibrutinib treatment. CDR3 amino acids: CASNSDSVINSPLHF. Written as DNA, the CDR3 is TGTGCCAGTAACTCGGACAGTGTCATAAATTCACCCCTCCACTTT. Combining the CDR3 with reference TRBV19 and TRBJ1-6 gives the whole variable domain DGGITQSPKYLFRKEGQNVTLSCEQNLNHDAMYWYRQDPGQGLRLIYYSQIVNDFQKGDIAEGYSVSREKKESFPLTVTSAQKNPTAFYLCASNSDSVINSPLHFGNGTRLTVT.